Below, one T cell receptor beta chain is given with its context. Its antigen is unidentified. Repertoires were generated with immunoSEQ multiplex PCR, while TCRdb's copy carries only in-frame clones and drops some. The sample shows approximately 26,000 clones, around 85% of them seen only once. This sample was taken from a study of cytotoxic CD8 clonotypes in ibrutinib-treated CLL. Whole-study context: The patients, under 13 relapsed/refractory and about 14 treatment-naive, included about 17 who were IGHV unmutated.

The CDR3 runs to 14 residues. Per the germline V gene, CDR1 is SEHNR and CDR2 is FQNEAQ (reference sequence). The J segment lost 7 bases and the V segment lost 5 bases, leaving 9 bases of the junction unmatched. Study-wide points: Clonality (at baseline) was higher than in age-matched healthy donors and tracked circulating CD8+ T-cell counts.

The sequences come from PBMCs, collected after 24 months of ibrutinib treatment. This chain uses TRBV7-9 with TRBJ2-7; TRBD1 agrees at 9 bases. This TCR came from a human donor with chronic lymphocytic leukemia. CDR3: CASSLRDREREQYF. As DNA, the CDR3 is TGTGCCAGCAGCCTCCGGGACAGGGAGAGGGAGCAGTACTTC.